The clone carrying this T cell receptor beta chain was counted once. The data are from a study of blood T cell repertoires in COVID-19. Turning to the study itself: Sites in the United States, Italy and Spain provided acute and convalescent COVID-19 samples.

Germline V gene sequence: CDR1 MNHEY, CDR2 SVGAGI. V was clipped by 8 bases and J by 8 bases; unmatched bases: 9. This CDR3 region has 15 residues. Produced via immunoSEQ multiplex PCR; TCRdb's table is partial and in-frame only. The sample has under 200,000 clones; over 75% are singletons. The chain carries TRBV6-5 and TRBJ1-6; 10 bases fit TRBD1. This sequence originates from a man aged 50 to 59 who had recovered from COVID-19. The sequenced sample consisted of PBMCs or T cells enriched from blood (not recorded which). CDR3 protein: CASGIRQGAYSPLHF. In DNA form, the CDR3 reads TGTGCCAGCGGAATACGACAGGGGGCTTATTCACCCCTCCACTTT.